This entry lists 31 T cell receptor beta chains sequenced from one sample in a study of cytomegalovirus exposure and HLA in healthy donors. In the PCR, 60 Vbeta and 13 Jbeta primers were used. Using immunoSEQ multiplex PCR, the repertoire was profiled, and TCRdb retains in-frame clones only, with some absent. The sample lists about 190,000 clones; approximately 78% were seen once. The sequencing sample was made of PBMCs. Receptors originate from a woman aged 18-35 years in good health and CMV-seronegative.

This clone was detected a few times. The V call is TRBV5-1, the J call TRBJ2-1; 8 nucleotides match TRBD2. V was clipped by 1 base and J by 4 bases; unmatched bases: 19. The CDR3 covers 20 residues. Germline CDR1 reads SGHRS; CDR2 reads YFSETQ. The CDR3 loop is CASSLRREWLAGSQYNEQFF. The CDR3 DNA reads as TGCGCCAGCAGCTTGCGCAGGGAGTGGTTAGCGGGGAGTCAATACAATGAGCAGTTCTTC.

The rearrangement uses TRBV4-1 and TRBJ1-2; 8 bases are shared with TRBD1. This CDR3 region has 15 residues. V lost 3 bases to trimming and J lost 8 bases; unmatched junction nucleotides: 11. Germline V lookup: CDR1 MGHRA, CDR2 YSYEKL. CDR3 bases: TGCGCCAGCAGCCAGGAGGGACAGGTCGGTAGGGGCTACACCTTC. Its translation: CASSQEGQVGRGYTF.

The gene calls are TRBV6-1 and TRBJ2-1; 8 bases align to TRBD2. This CDR3 has 15 amino acids. Looked up from germline, CDR1 is MNHNS and CDR2 is SASEGT. The V gene end was trimmed by 6 bases and the J gene end by 4 bases; junction bases not matched to a gene: 8. CDR3 DNA: TGTGCCAGCAGCCCCACCACTAGCGGTTACAATGAGCAGTTCTTC. Protein sequence: CASSPTTSGYNEQFF.

This sequence joins TRBV6-1 and TRBJ2-7; tentatively, D is TRBD2 (5 bases). CDR1 and CDR2 from the germline V gene are MNHNS and SASEGT. Trimming stripped 8 bases from V and 7 bases from J, with 18 bases between. There are 13 residues in the CDR3. The CDR3 DNA follows: TGTGCCAGCTGGTTAGGGAGTTCGCGGGAGCAGTACTTC. Protein sequence: CASWLGSSREQYF.

Comments on this clone: It is unclear where the CDR3 begins or ends on the DNA, so no DNA is shown, and the CDR3 is as TCRdb lists it. The V gene is TRBV27, the J gene TRBJ2-5; the table's D call, TRBD2, has no DNA check behind it. The CDR3 is 13 amino acids long, termini counted. CDR1 MNHEY and CDR2 SMNVEV come from the germline V gene (reference sequence). CDR3 amino acids: CATAARARETQYF.

The CDR3 DNA reads as TGTGCCAGCAGTGATCGAGGGAACACCGGGGAGCTGTTTTTT. This gives the protein CASSDRGNTGELFF. The chain has TRBV6-4 and TRBJ2-2; D remains ambiguous. The germline CDR1 and CDR2 sequences are MRHNA and SNTAGT. The CDR3 has 14 residues. Trimming shortened V by 3 bases and J by 1 base, and 6 bases separated the two germline ends.

CDR3 region: CASSQIRDRNYGYTF. CDR3 bases: TGTGCCAGCTCGCAAATAAGGGACAGGAACTATGGCTACACCTTC. The chain couples TRBV18 to TRBJ1-2; 8 bases are a match to TRBD1. CDR1 KGHSH and CDR2 LQKENI come from the germline V gene. CDR3 length: 15 amino acids. V dropped 6 bases and J dropped 2; count of bases not matched to a gene: 8.

V and J are TRBV5-1 and TRBJ2-1, with TRBD2 matching over 9 bases. The CDR3 spans 16 residues. V dropped 4 bases and J dropped 1; count of bases not matched to a gene: 6. The V gene's germline CDR1 is SGHRS and CDR2 YFSETQ. CDR3 in amino acids: CASSLLAGESYNEQFF. CDR3 DNA sequence: TGCGCCAGCAGCCTGTTAGCGGGAGAATCCTACAATGAGCAGTTCTTC.

The gene calls are TRBV2 and TRBJ2-2; 9 positions agree with TRBD2. V lost 6 bases and J lost 9; bases outside the gene matches: 2. Germline assignment: CDR1 SNHLY and CDR2 FYNNEI. The CDR3 loop spans 12 amino acids. CDR3 region: CASRGTSWELFF. The CDR3 DNA reads as TGTGCCAGCAGGGGGACTAGCTGGGAGCTGTTTTTT.

V gene TRBV18 combines with J gene TRBJ2-7; no clear D gene. In germline, CDR1 is KGHSH, CDR2 LQKENI. CDR3 size: 12 residues. Trimming removed 4 bases from V and 6 bases from J, with 10 bases in between. CDR3 in amino acids: CASSRSGLEQYF. The DNA of the CDR3 is TGTGCCAGCTCACGATCGGGTCTCGAGCAGTACTTC.

The chain is built from TRBV28 and TRBJ2-7; 10 bases line up with TRBD2. V gave up 6 bases and J gave up 2 bases; unmatched junction bases: 4. Germline V gene lookup returns CDR1 MDHEN and CDR2 SYDVKM. This CDR3 has 14 residues. The CDR3 spells CASRRLAGTYEQYF. The CDR3 DNA follows: TGTGCCAGCAGGAGACTAGCGGGCACCTACGAGCAGTACTTC. The full variable domain, in which reference TRBV28 and TRBJ2-7 provide the parts outside the CDR3, is DVKVTQSSRYLVKRTGEKVFLECVQDMDHENMFWYRQDPGLGLRLIYFSYDVKMKEKGDIPEGYSVSREKKERFSLILESASTNQTSMYLCASRRLAGTYEQYFGPGTRLTVT.

This chain links TRBV2 with TRBJ2-5; perhaps TRBD2 as D (7 bases). V was cut by 7 bases and J by 9 bases, with 12 bases left in between. The CDR3 length is 11 residues. Per germline, CDR1 SNHLY and CDR2 FYNNEI. This CDR3 reads CASIKGGAQYF. Written as DNA, the CDR3 is TGTGCCAGCATCAAGGGGGGGGCCCAGTACTTC. Full variable domain (missing parts from reference TRBV2 and TRBJ2-5): EPEVTQTPSHQVTQMGQEVILRCVPISNHLYFYWYRQILGQKVEFLVSFYNNEISEKSEIFDDQFSVERPDGSNFTLKIRSTKLEDSAMYFCASIKGGAQYFGPGTRLLVL.

The rearrangement uses TRBV6-5 and TRBJ2-1, with D perhaps matching TRBD2 (5 bases). Germline V lookup: CDR1 MNHEY, CDR2 SVGAGI. V lost 7 bases to trimming and J lost 0 bases, with 10 bases between them. This CDR3 is built from 14 residues. The CDR3 nucleotides are TGTGCCAGCAAATCGGGGAGCTCCTACAATGAGCAGTTCTTC. Residues: CASKSGSSYNEQFF.

The chain links TRBV29-1 to TRBJ2-7; 7 nucleotides align to TRBD2. Trimming took 4 bases from V and 5 from J; bases not matched to a gene: 11. Germline loops: CDR1 SQVTM, CDR2 ANQGSEA. The CDR3 contains 14 residues. The CDR3 DNA reads TGCAGCGTTGTCCCTAGCGGCCCTGGCAACGAGCAGTACTTC. Amino acid sequence: CSVVPSGPGNEQYF.

The chain links TRBV10-3 to TRBJ2-7; D is unclear. The CDR3 is made up of 13 amino acids. Germline V CDR1 and CDR2: ENHRY, SYGVKD. Trimming stripped 3 bases from V and 6 bases from J, with 12 bases between. The CDR3 nucleotides are TGTGCCATCAGTGAATTGGCGGCAGCCGAGCAGTACTTC. Protein product: CAISELAAAEQYF.

The V gene is TRBV6-4, the J gene TRBJ2-6; weak D call: TRBD2 (5 bases). Trimming took off 4 bases at V and 1 base at J, with 14 bases between the two ends. Germline V gives CDR1 MRHNA, CDR2 SNTAGT. The length of the CDR3 is 17 residues. This chain's CDR3 is CASSAPVSGSGANVLTF. The CDR3 DNA reads as TGTGCCAGCAGTGCCCCCGTCTCGGGGTCTGGGGCCAACGTCCTGACTTTC.

The V and J genes are TRBV18 and TRBJ2-3, with TRBD1 identical over 7 bases. Germline V gene data show CDR1 as KGHSH and CDR2 as LQKENI. The CDR3 consists of 16 residues. Losses at the gene ends were 3 bases for V and 3 bases for J; bases not matched to a gene: 9. The DNA of the CDR3 is TGTGCCAGCTCACCGTACGGGACAGTGGGGACAGATACGCAGTATTTT. The encoded protein is CASSPYGTVGTDTQYF. Full variable domain (missing parts from reference TRBV18 and TRBJ2-3): NAGVMQNPRHLVRRRGQEARLRCSPMKGHSHVYWYRQLPEEGLKFMVYLQKENIIDESGMPKERFSAEFPKEGPSILRIQQVVRGDSAAYFCASSPYGTVGTDTQYFGPGTRLTVL.

The chain is built from TRBV13 and TRBJ1-2, with D possibly matching TRBD1 (5 bases). Trimming cost V 8 bases and J 4 bases, with 17 bases left between them. Germline V gives CDR1 PRHDT, CDR2 FYEKMQ (reference sequence). This CDR3 has 14 residues. The CDR3 reads CASFSRDFGYGYTF. In nucleotides, the CDR3 is TGTGCCAGCTTTAGCCGGGACTTCGGCTATGGCTACACCTTC.

This clone was observed a single time. V gene TRBV6-5 combines with J gene TRBJ1-2; D call uncertain. The CDR3 runs to 11 residues. In germline, CDR1 is MNHEY, CDR2 SVGAGI. Trimming shortened V by 8 bases and J by 9 bases, and 13 bases separated the two germline ends. This CDR3 reads CASVEGKRYTF. The CDR3 DNA follows: TGTGCCAGCGTTGAGGGCAAGCGCTACACCTTC.

The rearrangement uses TRBV19 and TRBJ1-2; 9 positions match TRBD1. The CDR3 is made up of 14 amino acids. CDR1 is LNHDA and CDR2 is SQIVND in the germline V gene (reference sequence). The V segment lost 7 bases and the J segment 4 bases; nucleotides outside the gene matches: 7. The CDR3 protein is CASKGTGMPYGYTF. The CDR3, as DNA: TGTGCCAGTAAGGGGACAGGGATGCCCTATGGCTACACCTTC.

This sequence joins TRBV7-2 and TRBJ2-2, with 7 bases that match TRBD1. Trimming cost V 8 bases and J 2 bases; bases outside gene matches: 8. The CDR3 length is 15 residues. Germline CDR1 reads SGHTA; CDR2 reads FQGNSA. The CDR3: CASCPTGVNTGELFF. The CDR3 DNA reads as TGTGCCAGCTGCCCAACAGGGGTAAACACCGGGGAGCTGTTTTTT.

V usage is TRBV10-3 and J usage is TRBJ1-1; a weak D match, TRBD1 (6 bases). CDR1 ENHRY and CDR2 SYGVKD come from the germline V gene. This CDR3 has 13 residues. The V end lost 6 bases, the J end lost 5 bases, and 13 bases lay between the germline ends. This CDR3 reads CAISVTGGTEAFF. In nucleotides, the CDR3 is TGTGCCATCAGCGTGACAGGTGGGACTGAAGCTTTCTTT.

This clone has only a few counts. For the CDR3, the DNA is TGTGCCAGCAGTTACTCGGCTAGCGGGGGTTACGAGCAGTACTTC. Residues: CASSYSASGGYEQYF. The chain uses TRBV6-5 and TRBJ2-7; 10 positions agree with TRBD2. Germline V gene sequence: CDR1 MNHEY, CDR2 SVGAGI. This CDR3 has 15 residues. Unmatched junction bases numbered 3, after V lost 0 bases and J lost 4 bases.

The V and J genes are TRBV9 and TRBJ2-1; a possible D gene is TRBD2 (5 bases). CDR3 length equals 11 residues. From germline, CDR1 is SGDLS and CDR2 YYNGEE. With 4 bases removed from V and 8 bases from J, the gap between germline ends came to 7 bases. CDR3 loop: CASSLRDEQFF. In nucleotides, the CDR3 is TGTGCCAGCAGCTTGAGGGATGAGCAGTTCTTC.

This clone was seen only a few times. CDR3 DNA: TGTGCCAGCAGCTTGGCTACAGGGCTGGGCCCCGGGGAGCTGTTTTTT. This translates into CASSLATGLGPGELFF. The gene calls are TRBV7-9 and TRBJ2-2, with a tentative D call TRBD1 (6 bases). Deletions cut 3 bases from V and 6 bases from J, with 17 bases between. Germline V gene sequence: CDR1 SEHNR, CDR2 FQNEAQ (reference sequence). The CDR3 totals 16 residues.

This sequence joins TRBV4-1 and TRBJ2-7, with D hard to call. Germline V gene sequence: CDR1 MGHRA, CDR2 YSYEKL. V lost 1 base, J lost 2 bases, and 12 bases lay in between. The CDR3 sequence is 15 residues long. CDR3: CASSQAPAQAYEQYF. DNA for the CDR3: TGCGCCAGCAGCCAAGCGCCAGCCCAGGCCTACGAGCAGTACTTC.

This sequence joins TRBV13 and TRBJ1-2, with 7 nucleotides matching TRBD1. Germline V gives CDR1 PRHDT, CDR2 FYEKMQ (reference sequence). The CDR3 sequence is 14 residues long. Trimming removed 6 bases from V and 8 bases from J; junction bases left unmatched: 12. DNA for the CDR3: TGTGCCAGCAGGGGGAAGACAGGGAACGGAGGCTACACCTTC. Amino acids: CASRGKTGNGGYTF.

The genes are TRBV2 and TRBJ2-3; D possibly corresponds to TRBD1 (6 bases). The CDR3 contains 15 residues. The ends were cut back, 4 bases at V and 3 bases at J, with 14 bases in the middle. Germline V gene data show CDR1 as SNHLY and CDR2 as FYNNEI. The CDR3 region is CASSVGAVRTDTQYF. The CDR3 region has the DNA TGTGCCAGCAGTGTGGGGGCGGTTCGAACAGATACGCAGTATTTT.

CDR3 DNA sequence: TGTGCCAGCAGTTTGGGGCACTCCTACAATGAGCAGTTCTTC. It is translated as CASSLGHSYNEQFF. V usage is TRBV27 and J usage is TRBJ2-1, with a weak D call TRBD1 (5 bases). CDR1 and CDR2 (germline): MNHEY, SMNVEV (reference sequence). Trimming stripped 3 bases from V and 0 bases from J, with 6 bases between. There are 14 residues in the CDR3.

The J gene is TRBJ2-7, the V gene TRBV12-5; D gene uncertain. The CDR3 is made up of 14 amino acids. The germline V gene has CDR1 LGHNT and CDR2 FRNRAP. Deletions cut 2 bases from V and 0 bases from J, with 8 bases between. The CDR3 sequence is CASGLWLRSYEQYF. CDR3 sequence (DNA): TGTGCTAGTGGTTTGTGGCTCCGCTCCTACGAGCAGTACTTC.

This clone has more than one count but fewer than ten. The rearrangement joins TRBV30 to TRBJ2-1, with TRBD2 matching over 14 bases. The CDR3 contains 16 residues. V was clipped by 2 bases and J by 8 bases; unmatched bases: 8. Germline values: CDR1 GTSNPN, CDR2 SVGIG (reference sequence). The CDR3 nucleotides are TGTGCCTGGAGTCCCGGGACTAGCGGGAGAATAGATGAGCAGTTCTTC. Encoded protein: CAWSPGTSGRIDEQFF. The full variable domain, its missing parts supplied by reference TRBV30 and TRBJ2-1, is SQTIHQWPATLVQPVGSPLSLECTVEGTSNPNLYWYRQAAGRGLQLLFYSVGIGQISSEVPQNLSASRPQDRQFILSSKKLLLSDSGFYLCAWSPGTSGRIDEQFFGPGTRLTVL.